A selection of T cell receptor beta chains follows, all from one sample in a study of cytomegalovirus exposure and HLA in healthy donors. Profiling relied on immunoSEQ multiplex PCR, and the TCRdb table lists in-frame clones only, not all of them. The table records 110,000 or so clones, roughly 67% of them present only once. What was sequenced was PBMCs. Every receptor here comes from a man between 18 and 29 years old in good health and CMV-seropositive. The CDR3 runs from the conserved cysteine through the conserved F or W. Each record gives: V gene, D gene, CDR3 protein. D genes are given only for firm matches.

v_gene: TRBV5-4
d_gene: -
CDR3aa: CASSLTPLGSNEKLFF

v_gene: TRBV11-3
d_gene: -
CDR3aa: CASSLRTREAFF

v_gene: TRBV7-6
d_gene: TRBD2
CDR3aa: CASSPGRGGPDEQFF

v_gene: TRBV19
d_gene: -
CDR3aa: CASSILPGSPLHF

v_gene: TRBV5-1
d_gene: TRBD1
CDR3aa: CASSSGQVTDTQYF

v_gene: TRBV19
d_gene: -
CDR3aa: CASSESANYGYTF

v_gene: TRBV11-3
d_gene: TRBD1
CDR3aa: CASSPGQGCEQYF

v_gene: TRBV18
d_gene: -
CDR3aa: CASSPRRENQPQHF

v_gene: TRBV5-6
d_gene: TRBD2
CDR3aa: CASSPGLAGSTDTQYF

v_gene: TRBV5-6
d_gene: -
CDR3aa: CASSIGTSADTQYF

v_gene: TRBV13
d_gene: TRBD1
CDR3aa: CASSADREAYNEQFF

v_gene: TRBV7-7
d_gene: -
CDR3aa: CASSLEGDSYEQYF

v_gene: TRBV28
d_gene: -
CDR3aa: CASSQQLNYGYTF

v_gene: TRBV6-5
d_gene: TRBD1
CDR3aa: CASSPDRAGNTIYF

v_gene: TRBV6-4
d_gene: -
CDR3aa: CASSDRPTYSDTQYF

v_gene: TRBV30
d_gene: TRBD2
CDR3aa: CAWSKTGGTLVYTQYF

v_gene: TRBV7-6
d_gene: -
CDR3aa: CASSGTGGSYNEQFF

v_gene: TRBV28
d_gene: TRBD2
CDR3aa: CASSLVSGVLQETQYF

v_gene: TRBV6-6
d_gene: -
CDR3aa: CASSQEGSRSPLHF

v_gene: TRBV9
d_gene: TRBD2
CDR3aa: CASSLGTSGGVKETQYF

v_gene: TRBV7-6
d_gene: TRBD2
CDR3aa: CASSLARASGGAGDLETQYF

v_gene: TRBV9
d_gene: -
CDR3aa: CASRRRGFYNEQFF

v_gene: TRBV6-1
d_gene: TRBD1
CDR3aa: CASSADRTNSPLHF

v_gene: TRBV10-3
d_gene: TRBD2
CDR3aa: CAIGTAGGRAVGANVLTF

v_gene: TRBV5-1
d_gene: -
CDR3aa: CASSFGTLNTEAFF

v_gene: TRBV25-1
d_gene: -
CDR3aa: CASSETRDTGELFF